This TCR beta chain was found in a study of lymphopenia after photon versus proton radiotherapy. Clones were read by immunoSEQ multiplex PCR, and TCRdb kept only the in-frame ones, dropping some. The sample has approximately 65,000 clones; roughly 90% are singletons. CDR1 and CDR2 from the germline V gene are SEHNR and FQNEAQ (reference sequence). The CDR3 has 12 amino acids. Study observations and caveats: Survival link was tested only in deceased patients; proton benefit remains a possibility. After the lymphocyte nadir, photon-treated repertoires showed oligoclonal expansion, especially of CD8+ Temra cells. Relative stability marked proton patients; photon patients lost diversity and naive cells.

Comments on this clone: Its antigen is still unknown. The junction shows a germline mismatch at one end, possibly a read error.

The receptor was derived from a man older than 75 with esophageal cancer. This rearrangement joins TRBV7-9 to TRBJ1-2; 9 nucleotides align to TRBD1. Sequences were derived from peripheral blood, sampled from a patient treated with proton-based radiotherapy. The CDR3 DNA reads as TGTGCCAGCAGCTTAGAAGGGACAGGGTCAAGCTTC. Its protein is CASSLEGTGSSF.